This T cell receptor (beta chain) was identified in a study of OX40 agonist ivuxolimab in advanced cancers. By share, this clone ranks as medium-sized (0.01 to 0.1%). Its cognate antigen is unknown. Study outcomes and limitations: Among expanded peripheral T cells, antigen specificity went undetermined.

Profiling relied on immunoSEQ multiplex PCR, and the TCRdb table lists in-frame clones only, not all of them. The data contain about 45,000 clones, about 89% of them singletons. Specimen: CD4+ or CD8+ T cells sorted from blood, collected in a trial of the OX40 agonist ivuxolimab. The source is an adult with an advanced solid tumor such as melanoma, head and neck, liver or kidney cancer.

Written as DNA, the CDR3 is TGTGCCAGCAGTTACGGGACTAGCGGCAATGAGCAGTTCTTC. Translation gives CASSYGTSGNEQFF. The chain uses TRBV6-6 and TRBJ2-1; TRBD2 matches 11 bases. Trimming at V came to 2 bases and at J to 6 bases, leaving 0 bases not matched to a gene. The germline V gene encodes CDR1 MNHNY and CDR2 SVGAGI (reference sequence). This CDR3 is 14 amino acids long.